These T cell receptor beta chains were read from a single sample in a study of shared clonotypes between healthy human individuals. Profiled with immunoSEQ multiplex PCR; TCRdb holds only in-frame clones, not every one. This table has around 2.3 million clones, 90% to 97% appearing once. The sample consisted of naive CD4+ T cells sorted from blood. The receptors were sampled from a man aged 18 to 30 in good health. CDR3s leave out the opening cysteine and the closing phenylalanine or tryptophan. The order of the fields is J gene, V gene, CDR3 protein.

j_call: TRBJ2-3; v_call: TRBV7-2; cdr3_aa: ASRPGGTDTQY
j_call: TRBJ2-5; v_call: TRBV5-6; cdr3_aa: ASSLGNQETQY
j_call: TRBJ1-5; v_call: TRBV28; cdr3_aa: ASSLLGYQPQH
j_call: TRBJ1-6; v_call: TRBV11-2; cdr3_aa: ASSLRPARSPLH
j_call: TRBJ2-1; v_call: TRBV18; cdr3_aa: ASSRVPGQGAPAGGLDEQF
j_call: TRBJ1-1; v_call: TRBV5-1; cdr3_aa: ASSSAGTATEAF
j_call: TRBJ1-2; v_call: TRBV5-1; cdr3_aa: ASSLAGDGGYT
j_call: TRBJ1-6; v_call: TRBV2; cdr3_aa: ASRLLSSYNSPLH
j_call: TRBJ2-5; v_call: TRBV28; cdr3_aa: ASSEEPMRETQY
j_call: TRBJ1-5; v_call: TRBV6-1; cdr3_aa: ASSELVRESNQPQH
j_call: TRBJ2-5; v_call: TRBV11-2; cdr3_aa: ASSLNSGLRETQY
j_call: TRBJ1-1; v_call: TRBV6-5; cdr3_aa: ASSYRRMNTEAF
j_call: TRBJ1-5; v_call: TRBV6-1; cdr3_aa: ASSERDRGNQPQH
j_call: TRBJ2-7; v_call: TRBV28; cdr3_aa: ASKRQGKSNEQY
j_call: TRBJ1-5; v_call: TRBV7-2; cdr3_aa: ASSSFGAQH
j_call: TRBJ1-2; v_call: TRBV7-9; cdr3_aa: ASSLGSSYGYT
j_call: TRBJ1-1; v_call: TRBV30; cdr3_aa: AWSGQSALNTEAF
j_call: TRBJ1-6; v_call: TRBV6-1; cdr3_aa: ASSEGGLNSPLH
j_call: TRBJ2-3; v_call: TRBV13; cdr3_aa: ASSTQVKAGAWTDTQY
j_call: TRBJ2-5; v_call: TRBV14; cdr3_aa: ASSQGVGTVSQETQY
j_call: TRBJ2-2; v_call: TRBV29-1; cdr3_aa: SVETGKVDTGELF
j_call: TRBJ2-5; v_call: TRBV6-1; cdr3_aa: ASREVRAGGKETQY
j_call: TRBJ2-7; v_call: TRBV7-2; cdr3_aa: ASSSSNLAEQY
j_call: TRBJ2-5; v_call: TRBV6-5; cdr3_aa: ASSYGRGQETQY
j_call: TRBJ2-5; v_call: TRBV28; cdr3_aa: ASSSEDRAQETQY
j_call: TRBJ1-2; v_call: TRBV11-2; cdr3_aa: ASSLEQGVYT
j_call: TRBJ1-2; v_call: TRBV28; cdr3_aa: ATWGFGYT
j_call: TRBJ2-3; v_call: TRBV28; cdr3_aa: ASSSVAGGGTDTQY
j_call: TRBJ2-7; v_call: TRBV2; cdr3_aa: ASSEAGVYEQY
j_call: TRBJ1-1; v_call: TRBV7-9; cdr3_aa: ASSLEEGTEAF
j_call: TRBJ2-1; v_call: TRBV30; cdr3_aa: AWSETGGFYEQF
j_call: TRBJ2-3; v_call: TRBV12-5; cdr3_aa: ASGFGTDTQY
j_call: TRBJ1-5; v_call: TRBV6-5; cdr3_aa: ASRQHKYSNQPQH
j_call: TRBJ1-3; v_call: TRBV28; cdr3_aa: ASSILGQGTSGNTIY
j_call: TRBJ2-4; v_call: TRBV28; cdr3_aa: ASSLLGELAKNIQY
j_call: TRBJ2-3; v_call: TRBV4-1; cdr3_aa: ASSRKYGGTDTQY
j_call: TRBJ2-2; v_call: TRBV18; cdr3_aa: ASSPPSGVTNTGELF
j_call: TRBJ2-1; v_call: TRBV6-5; cdr3_aa: ASSSGTSGSGEQF
j_call: TRBJ2-7; v_call: TRBV18; cdr3_aa: ASSPGQGSSYEQY
j_call: TRBJ2-5; v_call: TRBV7-2; cdr3_aa: ASSDSTGAQETQY